This TCR beta chain was documented in a study of CD8 T cell repertoires and HIV-1 epitope variants. Across the study: Tested: three Gag epitope families, Nef HW9 and YT9. Autologous T cell-negative cells served as antigen-presenting cells in equal numbers.

The data were produced by immunoSEQ multiplex PCR, yet TCRdb's version contains in-frame clones alone and is incomplete. Found here are under 6,500 clones, 65% to 70% of them singletons; the top ten hold 43%. Germline V lookup: CDR1 SGHVS, CDR2 FQNEAQ. The CDR3 is 15 amino acids. With 4 bases removed from V and 2 bases from J, the gap between germline ends came to 13 bases. Concerning this clone: Antigen unknown.

The V gene is TRBV7-8, the J gene TRBJ2-3; the D gene is possibly TRBD2 (6 bases). The TCR was taken from a male donor with HIV. The material sequenced was cultured CD8+ T cells derived from PBMCs. The CDR3 sequence is CASSWMGGDTDTQYF. The DNA of the CDR3 is TGTGCCAGCAGCTGGATGGGCGGGGACACAGATACGCAGTATTTT.